The source of this T cell receptor (beta chain) is a study of cytomegalovirus exposure and HLA in healthy donors. Study results and caveats: Reports showed the classifier diagnosing cytomegalovirus status with high specificity and sensitivity.

Clones were read by immunoSEQ multiplex PCR, and TCRdb kept only the in-frame ones, dropping some. Of more than 100,000 clones in the sample, approximately 90% were seen once. Germline-derived CDR1 and CDR2 are SEHNR and FQNEAQ (reference sequence). The ends were cut back, 5 bases at V and 8 bases at J, with 9 bases in the middle. The CDR3 is 11 residues long. The validation cohort, a group of under 150 subjects, included the donors and was separate from the roughly 670-subject first cohort. As regards this clone: Its antigen remains unidentified.

Sequenced input: PBMCs. The receptor comes from a woman under 30 in good health and CMV-seropositive. The chain recombines TRBV7-9 with TRBJ1-2, with a weak D call TRBD1 (5 bases). CDR3 DNA: TGTGCCAGCAGCCCAGACAGAGGCTACACCTTC. This gives the protein CASSPDRGYTF.